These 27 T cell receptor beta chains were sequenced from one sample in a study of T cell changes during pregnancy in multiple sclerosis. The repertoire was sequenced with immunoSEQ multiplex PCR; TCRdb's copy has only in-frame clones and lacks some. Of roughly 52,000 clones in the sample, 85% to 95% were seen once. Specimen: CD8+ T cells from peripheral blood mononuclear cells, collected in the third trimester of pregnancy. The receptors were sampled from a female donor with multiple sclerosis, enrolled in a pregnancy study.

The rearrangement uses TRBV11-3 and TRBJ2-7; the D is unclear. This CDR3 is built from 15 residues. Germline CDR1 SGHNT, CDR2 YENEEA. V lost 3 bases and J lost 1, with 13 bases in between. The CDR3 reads CASSLEPAPSYEQYF. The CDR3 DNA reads TGTGCCAGCAGCTTGGAGCCCGCACCTTCCTACGAGCAGTACTTC. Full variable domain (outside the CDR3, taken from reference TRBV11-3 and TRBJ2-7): EAGVVQSPRYKIIEKKQPVAFWCNPISGHNTLYWYLQNLGQGPELLIRYENEEAVDDSQLPKDRFSAERLKGVDSTLKIQPAELGDSAVYLCASSLEPAPSYEQYFGPGTRLTVT.

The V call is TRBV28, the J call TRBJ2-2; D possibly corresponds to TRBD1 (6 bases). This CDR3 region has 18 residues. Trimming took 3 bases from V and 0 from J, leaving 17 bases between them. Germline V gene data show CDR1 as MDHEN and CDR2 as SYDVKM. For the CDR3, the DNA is TGTGCCAGCAGTTTCTACCCGGGACACAGATCGAACACCGGGGAGCTGTTTTTT. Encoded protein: CASSFYPGHRSNTGELFF.

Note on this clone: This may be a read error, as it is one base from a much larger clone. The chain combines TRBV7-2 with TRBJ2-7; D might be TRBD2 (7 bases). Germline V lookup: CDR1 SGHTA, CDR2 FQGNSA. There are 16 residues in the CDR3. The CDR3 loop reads CAGSLDAGAGSYEQYF. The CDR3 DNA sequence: TGTGCCGGCAGCTTAGATGCGGGGGCCGGCTCCTACGAGCAGTACTTC.

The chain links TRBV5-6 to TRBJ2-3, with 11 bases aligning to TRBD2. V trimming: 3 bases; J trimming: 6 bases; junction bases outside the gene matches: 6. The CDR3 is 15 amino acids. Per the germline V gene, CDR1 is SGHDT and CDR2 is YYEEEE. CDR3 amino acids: CASSSRLAGGDTQYF. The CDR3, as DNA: TGTGCCAGCAGCTCCAGGCTAGCGGGAGGTGATACGCAGTATTTT.

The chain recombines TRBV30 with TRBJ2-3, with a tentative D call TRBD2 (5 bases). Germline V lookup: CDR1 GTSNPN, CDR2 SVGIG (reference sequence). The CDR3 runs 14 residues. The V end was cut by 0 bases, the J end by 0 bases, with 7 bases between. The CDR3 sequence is CAWSVAASTDTQYF. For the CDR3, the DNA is TGTGCCTGGAGTGTAGCGGCTAGCACAGATACGCAGTATTTT.

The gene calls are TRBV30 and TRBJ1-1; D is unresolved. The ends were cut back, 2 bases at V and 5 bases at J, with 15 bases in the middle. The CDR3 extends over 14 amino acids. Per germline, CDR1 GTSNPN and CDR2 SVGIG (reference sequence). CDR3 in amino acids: CAWSRSEGRTEAFF. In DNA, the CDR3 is TGTGCCTGGAGTCGATCCGAGGGTAGGACTGAAGCTTTCTTT.

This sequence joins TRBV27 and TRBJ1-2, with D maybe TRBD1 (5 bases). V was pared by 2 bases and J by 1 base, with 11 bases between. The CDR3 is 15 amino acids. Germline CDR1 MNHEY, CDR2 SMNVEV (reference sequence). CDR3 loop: CASSLTRTINYGYTF. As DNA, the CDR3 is TGTGCCAGCAGTTTAACCCGGACAATTAACTATGGCTACACCTTC.

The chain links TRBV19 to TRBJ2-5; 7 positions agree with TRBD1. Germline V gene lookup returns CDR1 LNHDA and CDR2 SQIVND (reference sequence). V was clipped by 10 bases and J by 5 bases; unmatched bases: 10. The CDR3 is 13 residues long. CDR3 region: CATKKQGLETQYF. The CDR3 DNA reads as TGTGCCACTAAAAAACAGGGGTTGGAGACCCAGTACTTC.

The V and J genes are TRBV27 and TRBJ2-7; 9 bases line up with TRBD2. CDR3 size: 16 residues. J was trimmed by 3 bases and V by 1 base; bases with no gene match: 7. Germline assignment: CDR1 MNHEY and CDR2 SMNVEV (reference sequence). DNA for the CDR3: TGTGCCAGCAGTTTATTGGCTAGCGGGACGCTCTACGAGCAGTACTTC. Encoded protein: CASSLLASGTLYEQYF.

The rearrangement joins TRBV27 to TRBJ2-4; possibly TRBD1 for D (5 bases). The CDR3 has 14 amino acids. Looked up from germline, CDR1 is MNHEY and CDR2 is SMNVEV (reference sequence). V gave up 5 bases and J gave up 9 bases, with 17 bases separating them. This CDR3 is CASSHKTGLSIQYF. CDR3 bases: TGTGCCAGCAGTCACAAAACAGGTTTGAGCATTCAGTACTTC.

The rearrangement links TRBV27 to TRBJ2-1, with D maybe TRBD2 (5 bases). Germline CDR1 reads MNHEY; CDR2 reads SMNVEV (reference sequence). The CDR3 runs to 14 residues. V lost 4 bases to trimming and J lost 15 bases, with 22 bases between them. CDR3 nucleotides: TGTGCCAGCAGTTACCGACGGGGTGACCTCCGGCCGTTCTTC. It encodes CASSYRRGDLRPFF.

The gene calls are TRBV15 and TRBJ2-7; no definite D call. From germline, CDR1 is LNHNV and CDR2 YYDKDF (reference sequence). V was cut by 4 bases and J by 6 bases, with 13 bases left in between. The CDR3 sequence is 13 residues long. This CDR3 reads CATSTNRAGEQYF. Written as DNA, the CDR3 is TGTGCCACCAGCACCAACCGTGCAGGCGAGCAGTACTTC.

The CDR3 nucleotides are TGTGCCAGCAGCTTAGGGGGGGACACAGATACGCAGTATTTT. The encoded protein is CASSLGGDTDTQYF. This chain joins TRBV11-2 and TRBJ2-3, with TRBD2 as a possible D gene (6 bases). Germline assignment: CDR1 SGHAT and CDR2 FQNNGV. Trimming took off 1 base at V and 2 bases at J, with 7 bases between the two ends. This CDR3 has 14 amino acids.

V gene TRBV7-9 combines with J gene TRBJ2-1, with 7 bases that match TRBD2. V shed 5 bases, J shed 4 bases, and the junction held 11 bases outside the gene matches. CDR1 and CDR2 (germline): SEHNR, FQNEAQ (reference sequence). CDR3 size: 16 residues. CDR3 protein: CASSPGWLAEYNEQFF. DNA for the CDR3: TGTGCCAGCAGCCCGGGGTGGCTAGCGGAATACAATGAGCAGTTCTTC. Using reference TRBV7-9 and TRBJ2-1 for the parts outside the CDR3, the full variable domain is DTGVSQNPRHKITKRGQNVTFRCDPISEHNRLYWYRQTLGQGPEFLTYFQNEAQLEKSRLLSDRFSAERPKGSFSTLEIQRTEQGDSAMYLCASSPGWLAEYNEQFFGPGTRLTVL.

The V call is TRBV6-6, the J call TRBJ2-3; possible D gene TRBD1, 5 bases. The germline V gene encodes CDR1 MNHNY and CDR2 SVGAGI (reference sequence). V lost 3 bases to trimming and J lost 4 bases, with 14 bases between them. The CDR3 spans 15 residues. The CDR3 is CASSYHPGNADTQYF. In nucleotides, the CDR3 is TGTGCCAGCAGTTATCATCCAGGGAACGCAGATACGCAGTATTTT.

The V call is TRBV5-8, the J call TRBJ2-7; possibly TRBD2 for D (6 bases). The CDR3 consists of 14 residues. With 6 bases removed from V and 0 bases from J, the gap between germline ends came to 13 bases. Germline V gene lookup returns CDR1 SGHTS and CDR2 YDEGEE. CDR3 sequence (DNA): TGTGCCAGCAACCCCGTAGCGGACTCCTACGAGCAGTACTTC. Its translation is CASNPVADSYEQYF.

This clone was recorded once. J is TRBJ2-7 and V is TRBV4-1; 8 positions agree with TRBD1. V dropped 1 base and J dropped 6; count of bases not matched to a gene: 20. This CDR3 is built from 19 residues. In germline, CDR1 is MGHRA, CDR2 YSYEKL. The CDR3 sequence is CASSQGSSRGRLSAFEQYF. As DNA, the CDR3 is TGCGCCAGCAGCCAAGGCAGCAGCAGGGGGCGACTATCGGCCTTCGAGCAGTACTTC.

The CDR3 DNA reads TGTGCCAGCAGCTTGGGCACCGAGGGTGGAAACATTCAGTACTTC. Residues: CASSLGTEGGNIQYF. The J gene is TRBJ2-4, the V gene TRBV5-6, with D perhaps matching TRBD2 (5 bases). V was trimmed by 0 bases and J by 6 bases, leaving 13 bases between them. This CDR3 contains 15 residues. Germline V gene sequence: CDR1 SGHDT, CDR2 YYEEEE.

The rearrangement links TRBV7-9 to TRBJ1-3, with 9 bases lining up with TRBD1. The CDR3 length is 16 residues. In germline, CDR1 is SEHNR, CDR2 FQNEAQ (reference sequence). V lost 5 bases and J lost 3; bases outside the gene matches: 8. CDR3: CASSHQTGGFGNTIYF. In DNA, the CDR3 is TGTGCCAGCAGCCATCAAACAGGGGGCTTTGGAAACACCATATATTTT.

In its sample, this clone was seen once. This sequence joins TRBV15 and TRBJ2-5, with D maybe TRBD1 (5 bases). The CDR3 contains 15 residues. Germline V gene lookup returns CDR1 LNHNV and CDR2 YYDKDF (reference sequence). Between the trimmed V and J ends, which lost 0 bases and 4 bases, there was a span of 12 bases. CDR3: CATSRDKLRGETQYF. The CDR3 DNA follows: TGTGCCACCAGCAGAGATAAATTAAGGGGAGAGACCCAGTACTTC. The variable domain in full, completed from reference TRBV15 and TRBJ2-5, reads DAMVIQNPRYQVTQFGKPVTLSCSQTLNHNVMYWYQQKSSQAPKLLFHYYDKDFNNEADTPDNFQSRRPNTSFCFLDIRSPGLGDTAMYLCATSRDKLRGETQYFGPGTRLLVL.

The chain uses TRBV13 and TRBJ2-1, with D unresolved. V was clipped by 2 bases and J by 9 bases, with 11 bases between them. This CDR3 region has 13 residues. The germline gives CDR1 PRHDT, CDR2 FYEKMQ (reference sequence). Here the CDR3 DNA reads TGTGCCAGCAGCTTATTTGCGGTGGGTGAGCAGTTCTTC. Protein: CASSLFAVGEQFF. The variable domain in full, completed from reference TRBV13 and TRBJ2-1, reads AAGVIQSPRHLIKEKRETATLKCYPIPRHDTVYWYQQGPGQDPQFLISFYEKMQSDKGSIPDRFSAQQFSDYHSELNMSSLELGDSALYFCASSLFAVGEQFFGPGTRLTVL.

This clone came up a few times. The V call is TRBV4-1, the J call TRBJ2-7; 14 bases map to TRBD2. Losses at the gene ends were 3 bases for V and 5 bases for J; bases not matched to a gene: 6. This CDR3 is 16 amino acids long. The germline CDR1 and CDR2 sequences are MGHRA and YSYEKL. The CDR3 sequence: CASSHGTSGSSHEQYF. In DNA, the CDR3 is TGCGCCAGCAGCCATGGGACTAGCGGGAGTTCCCACGAGCAGTACTTC.

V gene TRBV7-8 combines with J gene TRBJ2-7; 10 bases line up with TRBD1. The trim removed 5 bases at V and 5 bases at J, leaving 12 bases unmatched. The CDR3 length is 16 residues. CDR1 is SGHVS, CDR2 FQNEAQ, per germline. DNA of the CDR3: TGTGCCAGCAGCGCCGACCGGGACAGGGGCCTCCACGAGCAGTACTTC. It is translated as CASSADRDRGLHEQYF.

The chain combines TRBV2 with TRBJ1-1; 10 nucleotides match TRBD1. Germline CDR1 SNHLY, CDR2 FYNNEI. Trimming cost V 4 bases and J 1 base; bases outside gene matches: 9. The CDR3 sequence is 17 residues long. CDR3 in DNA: TGTGCCAGCAGTGCCACGGGACAGGGGTTACAGAACACTGAAGCTTTCTTT. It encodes CASSATGQGLQNTEAFF. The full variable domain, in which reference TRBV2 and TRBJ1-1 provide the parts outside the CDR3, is EPEVTQTPSHQVTQMGQEVILRCVPISNHLYFYWYRQILGQKVEFLVSFYNNEISEKSEIFDDQFSVERPDGSNFTLKIRSTKLEDSAMYFCASSATGQGLQNTEAFFGQGTRLTVV.

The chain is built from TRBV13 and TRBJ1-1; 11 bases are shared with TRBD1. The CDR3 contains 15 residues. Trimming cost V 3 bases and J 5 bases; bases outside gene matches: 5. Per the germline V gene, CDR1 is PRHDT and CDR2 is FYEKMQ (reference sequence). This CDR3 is CASSFSGQGATEAFF. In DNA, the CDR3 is TGTGCCAGCAGCTTTTCTGGACAGGGGGCTACTGAAGCTTTCTTT.

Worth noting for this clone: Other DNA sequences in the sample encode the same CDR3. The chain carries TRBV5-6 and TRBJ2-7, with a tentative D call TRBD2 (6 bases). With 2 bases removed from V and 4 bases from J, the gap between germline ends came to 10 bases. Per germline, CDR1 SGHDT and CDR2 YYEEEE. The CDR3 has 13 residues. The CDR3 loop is CASSFGLSYEQYF. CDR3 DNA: TGTGCCAGCAGCTTCGGACTATCTTACGAGCAGTACTTC.

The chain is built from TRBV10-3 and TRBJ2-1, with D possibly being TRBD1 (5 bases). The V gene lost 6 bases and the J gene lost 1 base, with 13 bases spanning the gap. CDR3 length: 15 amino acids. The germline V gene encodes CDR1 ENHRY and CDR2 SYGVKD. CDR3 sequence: CAISEDKASYNEQFF. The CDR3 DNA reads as TGTGCCATCAGCGAGGACAAAGCATCCTACAATGAGCAGTTCTTC.